The 10 T cell receptor beta chains in this list originate from one sample, sequenced in a study of T cell responses to AZD1222 COVID-19 vaccine. Using immunoSEQ multiplex PCR, the repertoire was profiled, and TCRdb retains in-frame clones only, with some absent. In the table there are approximately 110,000 clones, roughly 89% of which are singletons. Sequencing was performed on peripheral blood, taken on day 0 of AZD1222 vaccination. Receptors originate from an adult in good health.

The chain has TRBV6-5 and TRBJ2-7, with TRBD1 matching 7 bases. Germline V CDR1 and CDR2: MNHEY, SVGAGI. Unmatched junction bases numbered 6, after V lost 6 bases and J lost 1 base. This CDR3 has 14 amino acids. DNA of the CDR3: TGTGCCAGCAGGAACACAGGGGAATCCTACGAGCAGTACTTC. Protein product: CASRNTGESYEQYF.

Written as DNA, the CDR3 is TGTGCCAGTTCTTACGTCTGGGTGGGCCCGAACACTGAAGCTTTCTTT. It translates to CASSYVWVGPNTEAFF. V gene TRBV19 combines with J gene TRBJ1-1, with no clear D. With 8 bases removed from V and 1 base from J, the gap between germline ends came to 20 bases. Germline V gene lookup returns CDR1 LNHDA and CDR2 SQIVND (reference sequence). The CDR3 runs to 16 residues.

The gene calls are TRBV4-2 and TRBJ1-2; the D gene is possibly TRBD1 (5 bases). V was trimmed by 1 base and J by 4 bases, leaving 13 bases between them. Germline V gene sequence: CDR1 LGHNA, CDR2 YNFKEQ. The CDR3 totals 15 residues. CDR3 nucleotide sequence: TGTGCCAGCAGCCAAGGAATCGGGGCTCCCTATGGCTACACCTTC. Translation gives CASSQGIGAPYGYTF.

The chain uses TRBV12-3 or TRBV12-4 and TRBJ2-1; 7 nucleotides match TRBD1. Trimming took 8 bases from V and 5 from J; bases not matched to a gene: 6. There are 13 residues in the CDR3. CDR3 protein: CASRTDRDNEQFF. DNA of the CDR3: TGTGCCAGCCGCACCGACAGGGACAATGAGCAGTTCTTC.

The chain uses TRBV7-2 and TRBJ1-6; weak D call: TRBD1 (6 bases). Between the trimmed V and J ends, which lost 2 bases and 2 bases, there was a span of 10 bases. Germline assignment: CDR1 SGHTA and CDR2 FQGNSA. CDR3 length: 16 residues. CDR3 sequence (DNA): TGTGCCAGCAGCTTAAGGACAGCGACCTATAATTCACCCCTCCACTTT. Its translation is CASSLRTATYNSPLHF. The full variable domain, its missing parts supplied by reference TRBV7-2 and TRBJ1-6, is GAGVSQSPSNKVTEKGKDVELRCDPISGHTALYWYRQSLGQGLEFLIYFQGNSAPDKSGLPSDRFSAERTGGSVSTLTIQRTQQEDSAVYLCASSLRTATYNSPLHFGNGTRLTVT.

V and J are TRBV18 and TRBJ1-1; D gene uncertain. V lost 5 bases and J 4 bases, leaving 14 bases between the germline ends. CDR1 and CDR2 (germline): KGHSH, LQKENI. This CDR3 region has 14 residues. The DNA of the CDR3 is TGTGCCAGCTCAGAAATGAACGAGGGCACTGAAGCTTTCTTT. It is translated as CASSEMNEGTEAFF.

This chain links TRBV7-9 with TRBJ1-2; D is possibly TRBD1 (6 bases). Germline V CDR1 and CDR2: SEHNR, FQNEAQ (reference sequence). The CDR3 loop spans 14 amino acids. Trimming stripped 2 bases from V and 8 bases from J, with 15 bases between. CDR3 protein: CASSLNSQGEGYTF. CDR3 bases: TGTGCCAGCAGCTTAAATTCACAGGGTGAGGGCTACACCTTC.

J is TRBJ1-2 and V is TRBV7-6; D possibly corresponds to TRBD1 (6 bases). The germline V gene has CDR1 SGHVS and CDR2 FNYEAQ. The germline V and J ends were trimmed by 6 bases and 5 bases, with 19 bases remaining between them. This CDR3 spans 15 amino acids. Here the CDR3 DNA reads TGTGCCAGCAGTCCATTATCCCCACAGGGATATGGCTACACCTTC. This gives the protein CASSPLSPQGYGYTF.

Only one count was recorded for this clone. This chain links TRBV7-9 with TRBJ1-5; 7 nucleotides agree with TRBD1. Germline V gene sequence: CDR1 SEHNR, CDR2 FQNEAQ (reference sequence). Trimming at V came to 3 bases and at J to 2 bases, leaving 10 bases not matched to a gene. The CDR3 has 17 residues. The chain's CDR3 is CASSFGTEFTGNQPQHF. The CDR3, as DNA: TGTGCCAGCAGCTTCGGGACAGAATTTACGGGCAATCAGCCCCAGCATTTT.

The chain couples TRBV7-6 to TRBJ2-1, with D unresolved. Germline V gene lookup returns CDR1 SGHVS and CDR2 FNYEAQ. Trimming pared 4 bases from V and 4 bases from J, leaving 14 bases between. The CDR3 runs to 15 residues. CDR3 loop: CASSSNNIRYNEQFF. The CDR3 region has the DNA TGTGCCAGCAGCTCTAACAATATCCGATACAATGAGCAGTTCTTC. Full variable domain (remainder filled in from reference TRBV7-6 and TRBJ2-1): GAGVSQSPRYKVTKRGQDVALRCDPISGHVSLYWYRQALGQGPEFLTYFNYEAQQDKSGLPNDRFSAERPEGSISTLTIQRTEQRDSAMYRCASSSNNIRYNEQFFGPGTRLTVL.